The table lists the clone carrying this T cell receptor (beta chain) with a count of one. Antigen unknown. Germline CDR1 reads KGHSH; CDR2 reads LQKENI. The CDR3 consists of 18 residues. Trimming took 2 bases from V and 3 from J; bases not matched to a gene: 15. Time point indicated: pre-treatment baseline. The data stem from a study of blood T cell dynamics during melanoma immunotherapy. Study-wide results and caveats: Immune-effector CD8+ cells best matched cell-free DNA CDR3 sequences and were most clonal.

Using immunoSEQ multiplex PCR, the repertoire was profiled, and TCRdb retains in-frame clones only, with some absent. The data show about 4,400 clones, 95% to 98% seen once. The source of this sequence is a human donor with melanoma. The chain recombines TRBV18 with TRBJ2-7, with 8 bases matching TRBD2. The sample consisted of effector memory CD8+ T cells from blood, taken from a patient treated with checkpoint blockade. The CDR3 nucleotides are TGTGCCAGCTCACCAGGAGTAAGAGGCGGGAGGAATAGCTACGAGCAGTACTTC. As protein: CASSPGVRGGRNSYEQYF.